The 6 T cell receptor beta chains in this list originate from one sample, sequenced in a study of blood T cell repertoires in COVID-19. Some clones are missing from TCRdb's copy, which holds only in-frame ones; the method was immunoSEQ multiplex PCR. The table records some 380,000 clones, nearly 90% of them present only once. The source material was PBMCs or T cells enriched from blood (not recorded which). The receptors originated from a woman in her forties with acute COVID-19.

V and J are TRBV19 and TRBJ1-1, with a possible D match to TRBD1 (6 bases). The length of the CDR3 is 15 residues. CDR1 is LNHDA and CDR2 is SQIVND in the germline V gene (reference sequence). Trimming took 3 bases from V and 4 from J, leaving 15 bases between them. CDR3 residues: CASSMGAEEATEAFF. The CDR3 region has the DNA TGTGCCAGTAGTATGGGGGCAGAAGAGGCCACTGAAGCTTTCTTT.

The chain links TRBV5-1 to TRBJ2-7; D is uncertain. Trimming shortened V by 7 bases and J by 0 bases, and 8 bases separated the two germline ends. CDR1 is SGHRS, CDR2 YFSETQ, per germline. The CDR3 consists of 12 residues. This CDR3 reads CASSVPSYEQYF. The DNA for the CDR3 is TGCGCCAGCTCAGTACCCTCCTACGAGCAGTACTTC.

J is TRBJ2-3 and V is TRBV5-1; TRBD2 agrees at 9 bases. The CDR3 is 17 residues long. V gave up 0 bases and J gave up 5 bases; unmatched junction bases: 10. CDR1 and CDR2 from the germline V gene are SGHRS and YFSETQ. The CDR3 reads CASSLEVGGGAEDTQYF. The CDR3 region has the DNA TGCGCCAGCAGCTTGGAAGTAGGCGGGGGGGCCGAAGATACGCAGTATTTT.

The chain recombines TRBV5-4 with TRBJ2-1, with 8 bases that match TRBD2. The trim removed 4 bases at V and 9 bases at J, leaving 12 bases unmatched. CDR1 and CDR2 (germline): SGHNT, YYREEE (reference sequence). The CDR3 spans 15 residues. CDR3 in amino acids: CASSPGGGRLGEQFF. In DNA, the CDR3 is TGTGCCAGCAGCCCCGGCGGGGGGAGGTTGGGTGAGCAGTTCTTC.

The J gene is TRBJ2-5, the V gene TRBV3-1 (or the pseudogene TRBV3-2), with 9 bases aligning to TRBD2. The V segment lost 0 bases and the J segment 7 bases; nucleotides outside the gene matches: 15. There are 18 residues in the CDR3. Germline V lookup: CDR1 LGHDT, CDR2 YNNKEL (reference sequence). The CDR3: CASSQDVSGTSWTGTQYF. The DNA for the CDR3 is TGTGCCAGCAGCCAAGATGTTTCGGGGACTAGCTGGACAGGGACCCAGTACTTC.

This clone occurred once. V is TRBV2 and J is TRBJ1-3, with unresolved D. The CDR3 loop spans 16 amino acids. Germline V lookup: CDR1 SNHLY, CDR2 FYNNEI. V lost 5 bases and J 7 bases, leaving 21 bases between the germline ends. CDR3 in amino acids: CASSNPPGPRGNTIYF. CDR3 DNA sequence: TGTGCCAGCAGTAACCCTCCGGGCCCCCGAGGGAACACCATATATTTT.